The next 23 T cell receptor beta chains were all read from a single sample in a study of T cells in Graves' hyperthyroidism and ophthalmopathy. TCR beta CDR3 regions were amplified from RNA transcripts. The TCR CDR3 was amplified in a first-round RT-PCR using the HTBI primer set. One entry per CDR3 protein, called by TCRdb with MiXCR from the multiplex PCR reads. The data show approximately 400,000 distinct CDR3 sequences, with about 14% seen just once and roughly 9.6% held by the top ten. Sequencing was carried out using blood. The receptor set was obtained from a woman aged 55-69 years with Graves' hyperthyroidism.

To note about this clonotype: A read error is possible here, since a much larger clone lies one base away. This CDR3 fails to terminate in the conserved phenylalanine or tryptophan, so it likely reflects a read error. This chain links TRBV19 with TRBJ2-3, with 8 bases aligning to TRBD2. In germline, CDR1 is LNHDA, CDR2 SQIVND (reference sequence). The CDR3 has 14 residues. Trimming removed 9 bases from V and 3 bases from J; junction bases left unmatched: 8. Here the CDR3 DNA reads TGTGCCAGCTCCGAGGGCGGGAGGACAGATACGCAGTATCTT. It yields the protein CASSEGGRTDTQYL.

The V call is TRBV5-6, the J call TRBJ2-1; unclear D gene. In germline, CDR1 is SGHDT, CDR2 YYEEEE. This CDR3 spans 11 amino acids. V was pared by 0 bases and J by 10 bases, with 5 bases between. The CDR3 bases are TGTGCCAGCAGCTTGGAGAGCGAGCAGTTCTTC. Amino acid sequence: CASSLESEQFF.

This clonotype was counted only a few times. This rearrangement joins TRBV6-1 to TRBJ1-1, with a possible D match to TRBD1 (6 bases). The CDR3 is made up of 16 amino acids. V was trimmed by 6 bases and J by 5 bases, leaving 22 bases between them. Germline values: CDR1 MNHNS, CDR2 SASEGT. This CDR3 reads CASRKRGGVRGTEAFF. The CDR3 nucleotides are TGTGCCAGCAGAAAGAGAGGGGGGGTCAGAGGTACTGAAGCTTTCTTT.

This clonotype showed up many times. DNA of the CDR3: TGTGCCAGCAGTTTATGGCAGTTGTCCTCTGGAAACACCATATATTTT. Protein product: CASSLWQLSSGNTIYF. The genes are TRBV28 and TRBJ1-3, with D unclear. Germline V gene lookup returns CDR1 MDHEN and CDR2 SYDVKM. The CDR3 is made up of 16 amino acids. Between the trimmed V and J ends, which lost 0 bases and 0 bases, there was a span of 9 bases.

This clonotype was observed at least ten times. This chain uses TRBV3-1 with TRBJ2-1; D is perhaps TRBD2 (6 bases). The germline V gene encodes CDR1 LGHDT and CDR2 YNNKEL (reference sequence). This CDR3 has 16 amino acids. V lost 1 base to trimming and J lost 5 bases, with 15 bases between them. The DNA for the CDR3 is TGTGCCAGCAGCCAAGGGGGGTGGGGGGTCCACAATGAGCAGTTCTTC. Translation: CASSQGGWGVHNEQFF.

There are many counts of this clonotype. CDR3 sequence (DNA): TGTGCCAGCAGTTACTCGTTAAGGCTGAACACTGAAGCTTTCTTT. Protein sequence: CASSYSLRLNTEAFF. The chain is built from TRBV6-6 and TRBJ1-1; D is unresolved. Germline CDR1 reads MNHNY; CDR2 reads SVGAGI (reference sequence). The CDR3 is 15 amino acids. Trimming pared 0 bases from V and 0 bases from J, leaving 8 bases between.

This clonotype was found many times. The chain is built from TRBV7-3 and TRBJ2-3; D ambiguous. The CDR3 is made up of 14 amino acids. CDR1 SGHTA and CDR2 FQGTGA come from the germline V gene. V lost 2 bases and J lost 1, with 7 bases in between. CDR3 DNA sequence: TGTGCCAGCAGCTTAGGTGGACGCACAGATACGCAGTATTTT. This translates into CASSLGGRTDTQYF.

The V and J genes are TRBV19 and TRBJ1-2; 7 positions match TRBD1. Trimming at V came to 3 bases and at J to 7 bases, leaving 11 bases not matched to a gene. The CDR3 is 15 amino acids. Germline CDR1 reads LNHDA; CDR2 reads SQIVND (reference sequence). CDR3 nucleotide sequence: TGTGCCAGTAGTATTGAAGGGGGCCGCGGTGGTGGCTACACCTTC. It translates to CASSIEGGRGGGYTF. The variable domain in full, completed from reference TRBV19 and TRBJ1-2, reads DGGITQSPKYLFRKEGQNVTLSCEQNLNHDAMYWYRQDPGQGLRLIYYSQIVNDFQKGDIAEGYSVSREKKESFPLTVTSAQKNPTAFYLCASSIEGGRGGGYTFGSGTRLTVV.

This clonotype was seen at least ten times. The V gene is TRBV7-3, the J gene TRBJ1-2; TRBD1 matches at 7 bases. CDR3 length: 17 residues. Germline V gives CDR1 SGHTA, CDR2 FQGTGA. V was pared by 1 base and J by 2 bases, with 10 bases of the junction left unmatched. CDR3 protein: CASSLMMGDSSNYGYTF. The CDR3 DNA follows: TGTGCCAGCAGCTTAATGATGGGGGACAGCTCCAACTATGGCTACACCTTC.

The CDR3 sequence: CSARIKTSGGWWADTQYF. In DNA, the CDR3 is TGCAGTGCTAGGATCAAGACTAGCGGGGGATGGTGGGCAGATACGCAGTATTTT. The rearrangement links TRBV20-1 to TRBJ2-3; 12 bases align to TRBD2. Germline V gene data show CDR1 as DFQATT and CDR2 as SNEGSKA (reference sequence). V lost 3 bases and J lost 4; bases outside the gene matches: 14. The CDR3 extends over 18 amino acids.

The genes are TRBV9 and TRBJ2-4; weak D call: TRBD1 (6 bases). Trimming cost V 3 bases and J 2 bases, with 12 bases left between them. The CDR3 totals 15 residues. CDR1 is SGDLS and CDR2 is YYNGEE in the germline V gene. CDR3: CASSGGRGSKNIQYF. The CDR3 DNA follows: TGTGCCAGCAGCGGGGGCAGGGGTTCCAAAAACATTCAGTACTTC.

This clonotype was counted between two and nine times. A much larger clone lies one base from this, so it may be a read error. The chain joins TRBV4-1 to TRBJ1-1, with 8 bases that match TRBD1. Losses at the gene ends were 3 bases for V and 0 bases for J; bases not matched to a gene: 6. Germline assignment: CDR1 MGHRA and CDR2 YSYEKL. This CDR3 contains 16 residues. CDR3 DNA: TGCGCCAGCAGCCAGGGGCCAGGGGGCCTGAACACTGAAGCTTTCTTT. Encoded protein: CASSQGPGGLNTEAFF.

The CDR3 region is CASRKIAGGPSEQFF. The CDR3 region has the DNA TGTGCCAGCAGGAAAATAGCGGGAGGGCCGAGTGAGCAGTTCTTC. The chain uses TRBV11-2 and TRBJ2-1; TRBD2 matches 11 bases. J lost 9 bases, V lost 6 bases, and 10 bases had no gene match. Germline V CDR1 and CDR2: SGHAT, FQNNGV. This CDR3 comprises 15 residues.

At least ten counts were recorded for this clonotype. The chain combines TRBV6-2 or TRBV6-3 with TRBJ2-7; no reliable D call. V lost 0 bases to trimming and J lost 2 bases, with 8 bases between them. The CDR3 loop spans 14 amino acids. Germline V CDR1 and CDR2: MNHEY, SVGEGT. In DNA form, the CDR3 reads TGTGCCAGCAGTTACTCTTGGGCTACCTACGAGCAGTACTTC. It encodes CASSYSWATYEQYF.

On this clonotype itself: Since the CDR3 does not end with the conserved phenylalanine or tryptophan, this likely comes from a read error. The V and J genes are TRBV29-1 and TRBJ2-7; 7 bases map to TRBD1. CDR1 is SQVTM and CDR2 is ANQGSEA in the germline V gene. This CDR3 comprises 13 residues. V trimming: 6 bases; J trimming: 0 bases; junction bases outside the gene matches: 5. The DNA for the CDR3 is TGCAGCGTCAAGACAGGGAGCTCCTACGAGCAGTACTCC. Translating gives CSVKTGSSYEQYS.

This clonotype appeared many times. The V call is TRBV5-1, the J call TRBJ1-1, with D possibly being TRBD1 (5 bases). The CDR3 contains 18 residues. Trimming removed 0 bases at V and 0 bases at J, with 18 bases between. CDR1 and CDR2 from the germline V gene are SGHRS and YFSETQ. The CDR3 protein is CASSLEFWGNVMNTEAFF. CDR3 in DNA: TGCGCCAGCAGCTTGGAGTTCTGGGGGAACGTCATGAACACTGAAGCTTTCTTT.

This clonotype was counted at least ten times. The chain is built from TRBV6-1 and TRBJ1-2, with TRBD1 identical over 10 bases. Germline trimming cut 4 bases from V and 6 bases from J; bases unmatched to any gene: 11. CDR3 length: 16 residues. Per the germline V gene, CDR1 is MNHNS and CDR2 is SASEGT. CDR3 nucleotide sequence: TGTGCCAGCAGTGTAACCGGGACAGGGGCCGGAGATGGCTACACCTTC. The encoded protein is CASSVTGTGAGDGYTF.

This clonotype appeared many times. This chain joins TRBV3-1 and TRBJ1-1; TRBD1 might be the D (5 bases). Per germline, CDR1 LGHDT and CDR2 YNNKEL (reference sequence). V lost 1 base and J lost 4, with 7 bases in between. This CDR3 comprises 13 residues. DNA for the CDR3: TGTGCCAGCAGCCAAGGTGGGGGCACTGAAGCTTTCTTT. Its translation is CASSQGGGTEAFF.

This clonotype was detected many times. V gene TRBV11-2 combines with J gene TRBJ2-7, with a possible D match to TRBD1 (6 bases). Germline CDR1 is SGHAT and CDR2 is FQNNGV. Between the trimmed V and J ends, which lost 5 bases and 3 bases, there was a span of 14 bases. CDR3 size: 14 residues. In nucleotides, the CDR3 is TGTGCCAGCAGCACATACAGGGTCGGCTACGAGCAGTACTTC. It specifies CASSTYRVGYEQYF.

This CDR3 is CAWKHFGEQFF. In DNA form, the CDR3 reads TGTGCCTGGAAACATTTCGGTGAGCAGTTCTTC. The chain combines TRBV30 with TRBJ2-1; D gene uncertain. Per the germline V gene, CDR1 is GTSNPN and CDR2 is SVGIG (reference sequence). V was pared by 4 bases and J by 9 bases, with 10 bases between. The length of the CDR3 is 11 residues.

The V and J genes are TRBV6-1 and TRBJ2-5, with D possibly being TRBD2 (6 bases). Looked up from germline, CDR1 is MNHNS and CDR2 is SASEGT. This CDR3 contains 13 residues. V was pared by 6 bases and J by 1 base, with 9 bases between. The CDR3 region is CASSPTSQETQYF. As DNA, the CDR3 is TGTGCCAGCAGCCCGACTAGCCAAGAGACCCAGTACTTC.

The sample holds a few counts of this clonotype. This chain joins TRBV20-1 and TRBJ2-5; 15 bases fit TRBD2. J gave up 7 bases and V 4 bases, and 7 bases lay outside the gene matches. The CDR3 has 15 amino acids. Germline loops: CDR1 DFQATT, CDR2 SNEGSKA (reference sequence). The CDR3 protein is CSATRTSGRAGTQYF. Written as DNA, the CDR3 is TGCAGTGCTACCCGGACTAGCGGGAGGGCAGGGACCCAGTACTTC.

Worth noting for this clonotype: Possible read error: a much larger clone is one base away. The chain carries TRBV10-3 and TRBJ2-1; 8 nucleotides line up with TRBD2. The last part of the DNA fits TRBJ2-7 better; the J call may be wrong. The CDR3 spans 16 residues. Germline CDR1 is ENHRY and CDR2 is SYGVKD. The CDR3 DNA sequence: TGTGCCATCAGTGAGTCTTTCGGGACTAGTTTAAATGAGCAGTACTTC. This codes for CAISESFGTSLNEQYF.